The 32 T cell receptor beta chains in this list originate from one sample, sequenced in a study of glioma-infiltrating T cells after dendritic cell vaccination. As for time point: after dendritic cell vaccination, including at tumor progression/relapse. The data were produced by immunoSEQ multiplex PCR, yet TCRdb's version contains in-frame clones alone and is incomplete. The data contain over 65,000 clones, roughly 85% of them singletons. This specimen consisted of blood, obtained after dendritic cell vaccination. These receptors originate from a human donor with glioblastoma.

This chain connects TRBV7-9 to TRBJ2-6; D gene uncertain. From germline, CDR1 is SEHNR and CDR2 FQNEAQ (reference sequence). This CDR3 has 16 residues. Trimming pared 4 bases from V and 0 bases from J, leaving 10 bases between. In DNA, the CDR3 is TGTGCCAGCAGCTCAGACATCCACTCTGGGGCCAACGTCCTGACTTTC. It yields the protein CASSSDIHSGANVLTF.

This clone was detected a few times. The genes are TRBV7-9 and TRBJ1-3; 9 nucleotides line up with TRBD1. Germline V gives CDR1 SEHNR, CDR2 FQNEAQ (reference sequence). The CDR3 loop spans 13 amino acids. V shed 3 bases and J 7 bases; nucleotides not matched to a gene: 1. CDR3 amino acids: CASSFGTGNTIYF. CDR3 DNA sequence: TGTGCCAGCAGCTTTGGGACAGGGAACACCATATATTTT.

The rearrangement uses TRBV5-1 and TRBJ1-2, with D unclear. The germline gives CDR1 SGHRS, CDR2 YFSETQ. V dropped 3 bases and J dropped 4 bases, with 13 bases sitting between them. The CDR3 spans 14 residues. In nucleotides, the CDR3 is TGCGCCAGCAGCTCTACAGTCCCTGGCTATGGCTACACCTTC. Protein sequence: CASSSTVPGYGYTF. Supplemented by reference TRBV5-1 and TRBJ1-2, the full variable domain reads KAGVTQTPRYLIKTRGQQVTLSCSPISGHRSVSWYQQTPGQGLQFLFEYFSETQRNKGNFPGRFSGRQFSNSRSEMNVSTLELGDSALYLCASSSTVPGYGYTFGSGTRLTVV.

The chain combines TRBV18 with TRBJ1-2, with 9 bases lining up with TRBD1. V shed 4 bases and J 3 bases; nucleotides not matched to a gene: 0. CDR3 size: 13 residues. Germline V CDR1 and CDR2: KGHSH, LQKENI. CDR3 bases: TGTGCCAGCTCACGGACAGGGGACTATGGCTACACCTTC. Its protein product is CASSRTGDYGYTF.

V usage is TRBV19 and J usage is TRBJ1-2; a possible D gene is TRBD1 (5 bases). Germline V gene sequence: CDR1 LNHDA, CDR2 SQIVND (reference sequence). V dropped 3 bases and J dropped 7 bases, with 18 bases sitting between them. This CDR3 is 15 amino acids long. The DNA for the CDR3 is TGTGCCAGTAGTATTCAGGTCTCCGTCGGGGGTGGCTACACCTTC. Translated, it gives CASSIQVSVGGGYTF.

The chain recombines TRBV7-3 with TRBJ2-1; 7 bases agree with TRBD2. The CDR3 length is 13 residues. The junction had 0 bases not matched to a gene; V was cut back by 3 bases and J by 4 bases. Germline lookup yields CDR1 SGHTA and CDR2 FQGTGA. CDR3 bases: TGTGCCAGCAGCTTGCGGGAGTACAATGAGCAGTTCTTC. It translates to CASSLREYNEQFF.

The J gene is TRBJ1-3, the V gene TRBV7-7; D is undetermined. Germline loops: CDR1 SSHAT, CDR2 FNYEAQ (reference sequence). The ends were cut back, 9 bases at V and 0 bases at J, with 9 bases in the middle. The CDR3 is 13 residues long. CDR3 in DNA: TGTGCCAGTCTGAGAGGCTCTGGAAACACCATATATTTT. Translated, it gives CASLRGSGNTIYF.

The chain links TRBV9 to TRBJ2-2; tentative D call: TRBD1 (5 bases). The V end was cut by 1 base, the J end by 0 bases, with 7 bases between. The germline gives CDR1 SGDLS, CDR2 YYNGEE. The CDR3 runs to 15 residues. CDR3 DNA: TGTGCCAGCAGCGTAACAGGCTCGAACACCGGGGAGCTGTTTTTT. The encoded protein is CASSVTGSNTGELFF.

This clone has a handful of counts. The rearrangement uses TRBV6-4 and TRBJ2-3; perhaps TRBD2 as D (5 bases). Trimming pared 2 bases from V and 4 bases from J, leaving 7 bases between. Germline assignment: CDR1 MRHNA and CDR2 SNTAGT. This CDR3 has 13 residues. CDR3 sequence reads: CASSDSGPDTQYF. The CDR3 DNA follows: TGTGCCAGCAGTGACAGCGGACCAGATACGCAGTATTTT.

The gene calls are TRBV27 and TRBJ2-7; a weak D match, TRBD1 (6 bases). Germline-derived CDR1 and CDR2 are MNHEY and SMNVEV (reference sequence). CDR3 size: 14 residues. Trimming shortened V by 3 bases and J by 4 bases, and 13 bases separated the two germline ends. As DNA, the CDR3 is TGTGCCAGCAGTTTCGACAGGCGAGGGTACGAGCAGTACTTC. As protein: CASSFDRRGYEQYF.

The chain combines TRBV21-1 with TRBJ2-6; the DNA was not used to check the table's D call, TRBD2. TRBV21-1 is marked as a pseudogene. The CDR3 contains 18 residues. The CDR3: CASRSKLATTSRANVLTF. In DNA, the CDR3 is TGTGCCAGCAGAAGTAAGCTAGCTACAACAAGTCGGGCCAACGTCCTGACTTTC.

The V call is TRBV6-5, the J call TRBJ2-5; D remains ambiguous. The CDR3 runs to 13 residues. Trimming cost V 0 bases and J 7 bases, with 9 bases left between them. Germline V gives CDR1 MNHEY, CDR2 SVGAGI. The CDR3 DNA is TGTGCCAGCAGTTACTCGGTAGTTGGGACCCAGTACTTC. Translating gives CASSYSVVGTQYF.

The rearrangement joins TRBV5-4 to TRBJ2-5, with TRBD1 matching 11 bases. The CDR3 is 15 residues long. V dropped 4 bases and J dropped 6; count of bases not matched to a gene: 8. The V gene's germline CDR1 is SGHNT and CDR2 YYREEE (reference sequence). CDR3 residues: CASSSGTGGEKTQYF. The CDR3 DNA is TGTGCCAGCAGCAGTGGGACAGGGGGTGAAAAGACCCAGTACTTC.

This chain uses TRBV15 with TRBJ2-2; TRBD1 matches 7 bases. V trimming: 6 bases; J trimming: 9 bases; junction bases outside the gene matches: 10. The CDR3 has 14 amino acids. The germline gives CDR1 LNHNV, CDR2 YYDKDF (reference sequence). The CDR3 loop is CATSLQGSPRELFF. For the CDR3, the DNA is TGTGCCACCAGTTTACAGGGGAGTCCCCGGGAGCTGTTTTTT.

The rearrangement uses TRBV19 and TRBJ2-3; TRBD1 is a possible D gene (6 bases). Germline-derived CDR1 and CDR2 are LNHDA and SQIVND (reference sequence). The CDR3 is made up of 12 amino acids. Trimming shortened V by 3 bases and J by 15 bases, and 16 bases separated the two germline ends. CDR3 loop: CASSIADNRVYF. Here the CDR3 DNA reads TGTGCCAGTAGTATTGCGGACAACAGGGTCTATTTT.

The J gene is TRBJ2-1, the V gene TRBV6-4, with D maybe TRBD1 (5 bases). V was pared by 2 bases and J by 6 bases, with 8 bases between. The germline gives CDR1 MRHNA, CDR2 SNTAGT. CDR3 length equals 13 residues. CDR3 in amino acids: CASSDRGGNEQFF. Here the CDR3 DNA reads TGTGCCAGCAGTGACAGGGGTGGCAATGAGCAGTTCTTC.

This CDR3 is CASSGLWAANTEAFF. DNA of the CDR3: TGTGCCAGTAGTGGTCTCTGGGCAGCGAACACTGAAGCTTTCTTT. The gene calls are TRBV19 and TRBJ1-1; D ambiguous. Trimming stripped 5 bases from V and 1 base from J, with 14 bases between. Germline-derived CDR1 and CDR2 are LNHDA and SQIVND (reference sequence). The CDR3 covers 15 residues.

The rearrangement joins TRBV7-3 to TRBJ2-3; maybe TRBD2 (6 bases). The ends were cut back, 2 bases at V and 6 bases at J, with 18 bases in the middle. CDR1 and CDR2 (germline): SGHTA, FQGTGA. This CDR3 contains 16 residues. The CDR3 region is CASSLVGGVLADTQYF. The DNA of the CDR3 is TGTGCCAGCAGCTTAGTGGGGGGAGTGCTGGCCGATACGCAGTATTTT. The full variable domain, with the rest looked up from reference TRBV7-3 and TRBJ2-3, is GAGVSQTPSNKVTEKGKYVELRCDPISGHTALYWYRQSLGQGPEFLIYFQGTGAADDSGLPNDRFFAVRPEGSVSTLKIQRTERGDSAVYLCASSLVGGVLADTQYFGPGTRLTVL.

This clone has more than one count but fewer than ten. The genes are TRBV7-2 and TRBJ2-3, with TRBD2 identical over 9 bases. In germline, CDR1 is SGHTA, CDR2 FQGNSA. CDR3 length: 16 residues. V dropped 5 bases and J dropped 5; count of bases not matched to a gene: 11. The CDR3 sequence is CASSPSLREGGDTQYF. The DNA of the CDR3 is TGTGCCAGCAGCCCTTCTCTGCGGGAGGGTGGAGATACGCAGTATTTT.

The J gene is TRBJ1-1, the V gene TRBV7-6; D is possibly TRBD1 (6 bases). Trimming took off 5 bases at V and 4 bases at J, with 14 bases between the two ends. Germline CDR1 reads SGHVS; CDR2 reads FNYEAQ. The CDR3 has 14 amino acids. CDR3 bases: TGTGCCAGCAGCCTCTACGGGGGGGCCACTGAAGCTTTCTTT. Its translation is CASSLYGGATEAFF.

This sequence joins TRBV5-1 and TRBJ2-5; 9 bases align to TRBD2. The J call could be wrong; TRBJ2-7 is a better fit for the DNA end. The CDR3 consists of 15 residues. CDR1 and CDR2 (germline): SGHRS, YFSETQ. CDR3 in DNA: TGCGCCAGCAGCTTGGCAGCTAGCGGGAACTACGAGCAGTACTTC. It codes for CASSLAASGNYEQYF.

The CDR3 region has the DNA TGTGCCAGCGCGCGATATATGGGCCCCCAAGAGACCCAGTACTTC. It is translated as CASARYMGPQETQYF. J is TRBJ2-5 and V is TRBV2, with unresolved D. Germline V gene data show CDR1 as SNHLY and CDR2 as FYNNEI. The CDR3 consists of 15 residues. Deletions cut 8 bases from V and 1 base from J, with 17 bases between.

This chain uses TRBV19 with TRBJ1-4; D call uncertain. Germline V CDR1 and CDR2: LNHDA, SQIVND (reference sequence). V was shortened by 5 bases and J by 10 bases, with 20 bases between the two germline ends. This CDR3 comprises 15 residues. The CDR3 is CASSGPWRATAKLFF. CDR3 bases: TGTGCCAGTAGTGGCCCGTGGAGGGCTACTGCAAAACTGTTTTTT. The variable domain in full, with the rest retrieved from reference TRBV19 and TRBJ1-4, is DGGITQSPKYLFRKEGQNVTLSCEQNLNHDAMYWYRQDPGQGLRLIYYSQIVNDFQKGDIAEGYSVSREKKESFPLTVTSAQKNPTAFYLCASSGPWRATAKLFFGSGTQLSVL.

In this sample, this clone turned up once. The rearrangement links TRBV6-4 to TRBJ1-5; a possible D gene is TRBD1 (6 bases). In germline, CDR1 is MRHNA, CDR2 SNTAGT. The CDR3 consists of 17 residues. Trimming removed 2 bases from V and 3 bases from J, with 17 bases in between. CDR3 DNA sequence: TGTGCCAGCAGTGACCGCGAAACAGACAGGTACAATCAGCCCCAGCATTTT. This codes for CASSDRETDRYNQPQHF.

This clone occurred once. The CDR3 DNA reads as TGTGCCAGCAGCCCTGAGCCGGGACAGGGTGAATTGCTGAGGTCTGGGGCCAACGTCCTGACTTTC. This gives the protein CASSPEPGQGELLRSGANVLTF. This chain uses TRBV13 with TRBJ2-6; 9 bases map to TRBD1. The trim removed 5 bases at V and 1 base at J, leaving 21 bases unmatched. CDR1 and CDR2 (germline): PRHDT, FYEKMQ (reference sequence). This CDR3 spans 22 amino acids.

This chain connects TRBV9 to TRBJ2-7, with 8 bases aligning to TRBD2. V gave up 4 bases and J gave up 4 bases; unmatched junction bases: 7. CDR1 is SGDLS, CDR2 YYNGEE, per germline. The CDR3 is made up of 14 amino acids. This chain's CDR3 is CASSPSGGRYEQYF. The CDR3 region has the DNA TGTGCCAGCAGCCCGTCGGGAGGGAGGTACGAGCAGTACTTC.

V is TRBV5-1 and J is TRBJ2-1; a weak D match, TRBD2 (5 bases). The CDR3 has 14 residues. Germline CDR1 and CDR2: SGHRS and YFSETQ. Between the trimmed V and J ends, which lost 5 bases and 3 bases, there was a span of 12 bases. CDR3 in DNA: TGCGCCAGCAGTACCGGGAATCTCTACAATGAGCAGTTCTTC. Residues: CASSTGNLYNEQFF.

J is TRBJ2-1 and V is TRBV29-1, with TRBD2 matching 13 bases. The CDR3 is 13 amino acids. The germline CDR1 and CDR2 sequences are SQVTM and ANQGSEA. V shed 7 bases and J 9 bases; nucleotides not matched to a gene: 6. For the CDR3, the DNA is TGCAGCGCCCCCGGGACTAGCGGGATTGAGCAGTTCTTC. Amino acids: CSAPGTSGIEQFF.

This clone was found many times. V is TRBV5-4 and J is TRBJ2-7, with a weak D call TRBD2 (5 bases). V was trimmed by 3 bases and J by 6 bases, leaving 10 bases between them. This CDR3 is 12 amino acids long. CDR1 SGHNT and CDR2 YYREEE come from the germline V gene (reference sequence). This chain's CDR3 is CASSWRAAEQYF. For the CDR3, the DNA is TGTGCCAGCAGCTGGCGGGCAGCCGAGCAGTACTTC.

The rearrangement joins TRBV6-5 to TRBJ1-1, with TRBD1 as a possible D gene (5 bases). The V gene lost 10 bases and the J gene lost 3 bases, with 18 bases spanning the gap. CDR3 length equals 14 residues. The germline gives CDR1 MNHEY, CDR2 SVGAGI. The CDR3 reads CATRRGSRDTEAFF. CDR3 bases: TGTGCCACCAGGCGGGGGTCTCGGGACACTGAAGCTTTCTTT.

In this sample, this clone turned up once. This sequence joins TRBV11-2 and TRBJ2-5; 10 nucleotides agree with TRBD1. This CDR3 has 14 residues. Germline V gene lookup returns CDR1 SGHAT and CDR2 FQNNGV. V trimming: 4 bases; J trimming: 5 bases; junction bases outside the gene matches: 4. Here the CDR3 DNA reads TGTGCCAGCAGCTCGGACAGGGGGTGGGAGACCCAGTACTTC. Its protein is CASSSDRGWETQYF.

This rearrangement joins TRBV28 to TRBJ2-7; weak D call: TRBD1 (6 bases). The CDR3 spans 14 residues. Germline assignment: CDR1 MDHEN and CDR2 SYDVKM. V was clipped by 6 bases and J by 2 bases, with 14 bases between them. CDR3 in amino acids: CASRQGQLTYEQYF. CDR3 coding DNA: TGTGCCAGCAGACAAGGACAGTTAACCTACGAGCAGTACTTC.